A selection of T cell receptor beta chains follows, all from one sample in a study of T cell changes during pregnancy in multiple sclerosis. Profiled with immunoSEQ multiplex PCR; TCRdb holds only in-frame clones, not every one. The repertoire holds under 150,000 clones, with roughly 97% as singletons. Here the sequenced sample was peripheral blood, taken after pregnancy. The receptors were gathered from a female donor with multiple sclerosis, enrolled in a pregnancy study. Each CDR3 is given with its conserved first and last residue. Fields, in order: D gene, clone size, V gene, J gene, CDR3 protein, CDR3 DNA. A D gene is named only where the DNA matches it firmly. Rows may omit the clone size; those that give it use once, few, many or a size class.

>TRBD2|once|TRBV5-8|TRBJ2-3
CASSSAGTSFITDTQYF
TGTGCCAGCAGCTCCGCCGGGACTAGCTTTATCACAGATACGCAGTATTTT
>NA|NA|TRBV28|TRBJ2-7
CASSLEGGGYYEQYF
TGTGCCAGCAGTTTGGAGGGAGGGGGGTACTACGAGCAGTACTTC
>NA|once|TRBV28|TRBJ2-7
CASSYSSGYEQYF
TGTGCCAGCAGCTATTCCTCCGGCTACGAGCAGTACTTC
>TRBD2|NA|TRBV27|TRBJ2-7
CASSLDRGGLYEQYF
TGTGCCAGCAGTTTAGATCGGGGGGGGCTCTACGAGCAGTACTTC
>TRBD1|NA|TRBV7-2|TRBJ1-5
CASSLDRGNQPQHF
TGTGCCAGCAGCTTAGACAGGGGGAATCAGCCCCAGCATTTT
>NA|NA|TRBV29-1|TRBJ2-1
CSVSLHNEQFF
TGCAGCGTTAGCTTACACAATGAGCAGTTCTTC
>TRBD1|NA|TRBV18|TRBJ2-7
CASSETGGNPPYEQYF
TGTGCCAGCTCAGAAACAGGGGGCAACCCCCCCTACGAGCAGTACTTC
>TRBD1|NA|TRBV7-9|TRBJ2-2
CASSLVHGTGIAGELFF
TGTGCCAGCAGCTTGGTCCACGGGACAGGGATAGCCGGGGAGCTGTTTTTT
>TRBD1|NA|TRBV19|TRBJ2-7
CASSIPGQGTIEQYF
TGTGCCAGTAGTATACCGGGACAGGGGACGATCGAGCAGTACTTC
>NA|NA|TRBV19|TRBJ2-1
CASSTGRGTYNEQFF
TGTGCCAGTAGTACCGGGAGAGGTACCTACAATGAGCAGTTCTTC
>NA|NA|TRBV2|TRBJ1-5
CASSVLLQPQHF
TGTGCCAGCAGTGTATTATTACAGCCCCAGCATTTT
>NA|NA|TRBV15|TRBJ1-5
CATSRDRNRGNQPQHF
TGTGCCACCAGCAGAGATAGAAACAGAGGCAATCAGCCCCAGCATTTT
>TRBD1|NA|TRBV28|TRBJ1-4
CASSGDRPWEKLFF
TGTGCCAGCAGTGGGGACAGGCCTTGGGAAAAACTGTTTTTT
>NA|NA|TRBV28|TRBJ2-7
CASSPPAGFYEQYF
TGTGCCAGCAGCCCCCCGGCGGGGTTCTACGAGCAGTACTTC
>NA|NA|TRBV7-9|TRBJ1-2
CASSLGLMDRPGYTF
TGTGCCAGCAGCTTAGGGCTCATGGACAGACCTGGCTACACCTTC
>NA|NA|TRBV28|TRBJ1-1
CASSFRGNTEAFF
TGTGCCAGCAGTTTCAGGGGTAACACTGAAGCTTTCTTT
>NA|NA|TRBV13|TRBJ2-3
CASSLVWDSDTQYF
TGTGCCAGCAGCTTAGTTTGGGACTCAGATACGCAGTATTTT
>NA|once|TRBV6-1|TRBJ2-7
CASSEQSGLSYEQYF
TGTGCCAGCAGTGAACAGTCGGGACTTTCCTACGAGCAGTACTTC
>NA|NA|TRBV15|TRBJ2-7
CATSGRREGEQYF
TGTGCCACCAGCGGGCGCCGGGAAGGGGAGCAGTACTTC
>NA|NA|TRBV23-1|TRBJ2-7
CASSQRSLDSPYEQYF
TGCGCCAGCAGTCAAAGGTCCCTGGACAGCCCCTACGAGCAGTACTTC
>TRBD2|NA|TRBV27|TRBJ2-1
CASSLAGGPSNEQFF
TGTGCCAGCAGTCTAGCGGGAGGGCCAAGTAATGAGCAGTTCTTC
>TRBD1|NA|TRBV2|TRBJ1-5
CASRTKTGGNQPQHF
TGTGCCAGCAGGACTAAGACAGGGGGCAATCAGCCCCAGCATTTT
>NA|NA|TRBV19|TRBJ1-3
CASSIESSGNTIYF
TGTGCCAGTAGTATAGAGAGCTCTGGAAACACCATATATTTT
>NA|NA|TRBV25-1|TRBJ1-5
CASSESGIQPQHF
TGTGCCAGCAGTGAGTCGGGTATCCAGCCCCAGCATTTT
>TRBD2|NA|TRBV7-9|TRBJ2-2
CASSLVAGGRFTGELFF
TGTGCCAGCAGCTTAGTAGCGGGAGGGCGCTTCACCGGGGAGCTGTTTTTT
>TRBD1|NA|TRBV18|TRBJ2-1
CASSPPGQGYNEQFF
TGTGCCAGCTCACCACCGGGACAGGGGTACAATGAGCAGTTCTTC
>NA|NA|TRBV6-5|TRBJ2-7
CASSRYEQYF
TGTGCCAGCAGCCGATACGAGCAGTACTTC
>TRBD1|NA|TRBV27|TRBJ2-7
CASGQGSYEQYF
TGTGCCAGCGGACAGGGCTCCTACGAGCAGTACTTC
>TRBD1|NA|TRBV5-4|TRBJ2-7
CASSWDRDRGPSDEQYF
TGTGCCAGCAGCTGGGACCGGGACAGGGGCCCCTCCGACGAGCAGTACTTC
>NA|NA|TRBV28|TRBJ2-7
CASSNSGSNYEQYF
TGTGCCAGCAGCAACTCAGGCTCTAACTACGAGCAGTACTTC
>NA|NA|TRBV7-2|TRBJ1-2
CASSLFVGGFYGYTF
TGTGCCAGCAGCTTATTCGTAGGAGGGTTCTATGGCTACACCTTC
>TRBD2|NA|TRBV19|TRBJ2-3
CATIDPKTSGSTDTQYF
TGTGCCACCATAGACCCCAAGACTAGCGGGTCCACAGATACGCAGTATTTT
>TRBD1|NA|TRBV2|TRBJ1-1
CASSEALGGLTGTKTEAFF
TGTGCCAGCAGTGAAGCCCTTGGTGGGTTGACAGGGACGAAGACTGAAGCTTTCTTT
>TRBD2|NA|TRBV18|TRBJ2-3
CASSPRPNSGRVPDTQYF
TGTGCCAGCTCACCGCGTCCGAATAGCGGGAGGGTCCCAGATACGCAGTATTTT
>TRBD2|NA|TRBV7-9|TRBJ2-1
CASSTPRSGRVGGNNEQFF
TGTGCCAGCAGCACCCCTAGAAGCGGGAGAGTTGGGGGGAACAATGAGCAGTTCTTC
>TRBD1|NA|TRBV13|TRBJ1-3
CASSGQGGNTIYF
TGTGCCAGCAGCGGACAGGGGGGAAACACCATATATTTT
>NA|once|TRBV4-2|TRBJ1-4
CASSPGEPGQVNEKLFF
TGTGCCAGCAGCCCTGGCGAACCGGGACAAGTTAATGAAAAACTGTTTTTT
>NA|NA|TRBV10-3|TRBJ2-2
CAISEFSMNTGELFF
TGTGCCATCAGTGAGTTCTCTATGAACACCGGGGAGCTGTTTTTT
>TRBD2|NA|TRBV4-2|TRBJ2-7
CASSQVRASGRELYEQYF
TGTGCCAGCAGCCAAGTGAGGGCTAGCGGGAGGGAACTTTACGAGCAGTACTTC
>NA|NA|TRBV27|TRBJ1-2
CASSLGTDYRITF
TGTGCCAGCAGTTTAGGGACGGACTATCGAATCACCTTC
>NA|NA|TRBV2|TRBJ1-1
CASSRTANTEAFF
TGTGCCAGCAGCCGAACAGCTAACACTGAAGCTTTCTTT
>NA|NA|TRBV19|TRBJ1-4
CASSGGVKKLFF
TGTGCCAGTAGTGGAGGGGTCAAAAAACTGTTTTTT
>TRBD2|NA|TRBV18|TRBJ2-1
CASSPRAGGSYNEQFF
TGTGCCAGCTCACCTCGAGCGGGGGGCTCCTACAATGAGCAGTTCTTC
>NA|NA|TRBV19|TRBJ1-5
CASSIEGRGGQPQHF
TGTGCCAGTAGTATAGAGGGCAGGGGCGGACAGCCCCAGCATTTT
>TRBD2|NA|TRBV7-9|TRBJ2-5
CASSFGWRGDGETQYF
TGTGCCAGCAGCTTCGGATGGCGGGGGGACGGTGAGACCCAGTACTTC
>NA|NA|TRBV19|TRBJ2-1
CASSISGTPNNEQFF
TGTGCCAGTAGTATATCGGGGACACCTAACAATGAGCAGTTCTTC
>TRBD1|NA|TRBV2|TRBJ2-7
CASSSHGDSRSYEQYF
TGTGCCAGCAGTTCACACGGGGACAGCCGGTCCTACGAGCAGTACTTC
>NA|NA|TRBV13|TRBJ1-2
CASSPGGGSGYTF
TGTGCCAGCAGCCCCGGAGGAGGTTCTGGCTACACCTTC
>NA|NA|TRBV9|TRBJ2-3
CASSVLSLTDTQYF
TGTGCCAGCAGCGTACTTTCACTCACAGATACGCAGTATTTT
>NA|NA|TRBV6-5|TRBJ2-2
CASRDGQISGELFF
TGTGCCAGCAGAGACGGACAAATCTCCGGGGAGCTGTTTTTT
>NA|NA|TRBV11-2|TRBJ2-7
CASTPEEDHLPYEQYF
TGTGCCAGCACCCCGGAGGAGGACCACCTACCATACGAGCAGTACTTC
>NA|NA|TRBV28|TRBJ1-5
CASIRGESNQPQHF
TGTGCCAGTATTCGGGGGGAGAGCAATCAGCCCCAGCATTTT
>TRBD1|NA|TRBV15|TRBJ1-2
CATSRGQGARHGYTF
TGTGCCACCAGCAGAGGGCAGGGGGCTCGGCATGGCTACACCTTC
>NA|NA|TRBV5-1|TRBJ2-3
CASSLGTTSTDTQYF
TGCGCCAGCAGCTTGGGGACTACTTCCACAGATACGCAGTATTTT